This paragraph covers one T cell receptor (beta chain) sequence. It has no known antigen specificity. No clone much larger than this one lies a single base away; base qualities are absent. The immunoSEQ Assay, a bias-controlled multiplex PCR, was used to amplify TCRbeta CDR3 regions from genomic DNA. Per the source publication's procedure: Within the assay, amplification of reference gene primers was used to estimate how many nucleated cells each sample contained. To quantify the absolute abundance of each unique TCRbeta CDR3 rearrangement, sequence reads were collapsed and filtered. Productive Simpson clonality was computed per sample as the square root of Simpson's diversity index over productive rearrangements. TCRdb re-hosts the immuneACCESS table, in-frame sequences only. Its copies lack some clones; in the studies checked, an unresolved V gene accounts for under half of them, and the cause for the rest is not known. V and J calls and clone size come straight from that table; D and trimming were deduced from the DNA. For this sample the table gives around 25,000 clones, of which about 89% were detected only once. In total, the top ten clones hold about 9.6% of the sample.

Collaborating institutions collected whole blood in K2EDTA tubes following their own protocols. For TCRbeta analysis, collaborator samples were shipped as frozen whole blood, as isolated PBMCs, or as DNA extracted from either sample type. The data are from a study of blood T cell repertoires in COVID-19 (dated by TCRdb to 2020 to 2021). For the study in its entirety: Samples covering the acute and convalescent phases of COVID-19 were provided by collaborators in the United States, Italy and Spain. Where available, HLA class I and class II types were obtained from metadata supplied by the sample provider rather than from assay-based typing. The prospective study material was composed of cDNA or gDNA derived from T cells, B-cell-depleted T cells, or PBMCs. The repertoires were made available in a free public database intended to serve as a resource for research on the immune response to SARS-CoV-2. Deeply sampled blood TCRbeta repertoires from subjects exposed to, actively infected with, or recovered from COVID-19 were included in the dataset. The samples were drawn from the first 160 participants of the ongoing ImmuneRACE study and from 950 to 1,500 subjects provided by 6 global collaborators. The sample metadata nearly always contained a de-identified subject ID, COVID-19 status, age in years and sex. Summary of the overall study and its limitations: How much clinical and demographic metadata was included differed by source and by participant, and the metadata was provided uncurated.

CDR1 SNHLY and CDR2 FYNNEI are derived from the germline V gene. Cut back by 6 bases and 4 bases, the V and J ends lie 7 bases apart. The cysteine opens and the phenylalanine closes a CDR3 of 11 amino acids. Solely the CDR3 DNA is kept, with 33 bases framed from the first base. The clonotype originates from a man between 65 and 85 years old with acute or convalescent COVID-19. The chain links TRBV2 with TRBJ2-7; the D gene cannot be named for sure. Sequenced sample: peripheral blood. This receptor carries the CDR3 CASSPEYEQYF. The nucleotides are TGTGCCAGCAGCCCAGAATACGAGCAGTACTTC.